The 2 T cell receptor beta chains below were found in one sample sequenced in a study of tumor-infiltrating lymphocytes in primary liver carcinoma. TCR beta cDNA was prepared out of around 460 ng total RNA by means of a constant-region primer. TCR beta libraries came from three nested multiplex PCR rounds using slightly modified ARM-PCR. It was with TRBV1-TRBV30 forward primers and a C-beta reverse primer that the first two PCR rounds were run, at roughly 10 cycles each. TCRdb reprocessed the multiplex PCR reads with MiXCR, giving one entry per CDR3 protein. The sample consists of about 99,000 distinct CDR3 sequences, roughly 69% of them appearing once. Joint extraction of RNA and DNA used about 17-31 mg of bulk tissue that was unsorted. Sequencing used liver tumor tissue from sampling region 5. Subset noted: tumor region T5, tumor centre. Receptor source: a woman aged 55-70 years with primary liver carcinoma and hepatitis B virus infection.

As to this clonotype: The junction departs from the called germline gene at one end, perhaps through a read error. The chain recombines TRBV6-5 with TRBJ1-2, with D possibly TRBD1 on 5 matching bases. The CDR3 totals 15 residues. Germline CDR1 MNHEY, CDR2 SVGAGI. The CDR3: CASSLIAGTNYGYTF. The CDR3, as DNA: TGTGCCAGCAGCCTTATCGCTGGGACGAACTATGGTTACACCTTC.

The chain links TRBV11-2 to TRBJ1-5; D remains unclear. The CDR3 is made up of 15 amino acids. V lost 6 bases and J 3 bases, leaving 15 bases between the germline ends. CDR1 and CDR2 from the germline V gene are SGHAT and FQNNGV. The CDR3 here is CASRLMGSNNQPQHF. The CDR3 region has the DNA TGTGCCAGCAGGTTAATGGGCAGCAACAATCAGCCCCAGCATTTT.